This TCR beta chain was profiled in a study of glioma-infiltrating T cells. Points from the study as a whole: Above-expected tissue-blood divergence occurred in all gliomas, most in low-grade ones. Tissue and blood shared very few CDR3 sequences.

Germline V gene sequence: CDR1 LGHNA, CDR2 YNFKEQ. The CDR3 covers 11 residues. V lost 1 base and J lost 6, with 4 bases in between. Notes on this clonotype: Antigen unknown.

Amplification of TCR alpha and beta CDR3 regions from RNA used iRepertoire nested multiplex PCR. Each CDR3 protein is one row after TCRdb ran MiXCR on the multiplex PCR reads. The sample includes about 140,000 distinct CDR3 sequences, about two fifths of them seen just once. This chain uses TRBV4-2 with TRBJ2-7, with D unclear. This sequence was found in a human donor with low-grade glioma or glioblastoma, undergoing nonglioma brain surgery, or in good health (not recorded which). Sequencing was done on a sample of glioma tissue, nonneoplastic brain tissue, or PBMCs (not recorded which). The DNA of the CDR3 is TGTGCCAGCAGCCAAGGGTCCGAGCAGTACTTC. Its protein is CASSQGSEQYF.